The T cell receptor beta chain under discussion was sequenced for a study of T cells in Graves' hyperthyroidism and ophthalmopathy (dated 2019 in TCRdb). A note on the overall study: Peripheral blood was collected at initial diagnosis, before any treatment. For training and testing, the 100 or so patients in the discovery cohort were randomly divided in a 7:3 ratio. In addition, the study compared T-cell repertoires in thyroid tissue and in blood from 6 or 7 Graves' hyperthyroidism patients. To identify TCR V-J signatures that set the groups apart, the researchers used a discovery cohort of more than 95 patients, made up of fewer than 50 with Graves' ophthalmopathy and 55 to 65 with stable Graves' hyperthyroidism. After sampling, hyperthyroidism patients received methimazole starting at 30 mg daily, and ophthalmopathy patients received high-dose intravenous methylprednisolone. The paper describes TCR Vbeta CDR3 sequencing of 135 peripheral blood samples, made up of roughly 45 ophthalmopathy patients, more than 70 hyperthyroidism patients and 17 progressor patients. An independent validation cohort of around 19 hyperthyroidism patients and 15 or so patients who later progressed to ophthalmopathy tested prospective prediction of ophthalmopathy. General study outcomes and caveats: In validation, the model predicted progression to ophthalmopathy with approximately 69% sensitivity and around 72% specificity, a median of about 6 months before onset. No statistical method was used to fix the sample size in advance, and group allocation was not hidden from the investigators. Most expanded thyroid clonotypes (frequency above 0.001) were also found in blood, which suggests that blood repertoires may mirror thyroid immune responses. A model built on a 13 V-J signature distinguished ophthalmopathy from stable hyperthyroidism, reaching about 88% sensitivity and under 84% specificity in cross-validation and 80%/75% in testing.

The TCR beta CDR3 regions were amplified from RNA transcripts. The TCR CDR3 was subjected to a first round of RT-PCR using the HTBI primer set and the Qiagen OneStep RT-PCR kit. A second multiplex PCR round built the libraries, followed by size selection and purification. Paired-end sequencing of the libraries was performed with 100 bp reads on an Illumina HiSeq2000. Turning to the authors' computational methods: Raw data were processed with SOAPnuke, discarding reads with adapters, uncalled bases, mean Phred below 15, or no exact constant-primer or identifier match. High-quality paired reads were merged with COPE v1.2.5, and unique nucleotide sequences were defined as clonotypes. Clonotypes were aligned to IMGT TRBV, TRBD and TRBJ reference segments using MiTCR v1.1. The analysis included only V-J combinations with a frequency above 0.0001, which together covered 99% to 99.2% of the repertoires. A TCS score was defined as the ratio of F50 (clonal expansion) to E x V (chaos), with BLOSUM62-based TCRdist applied between CDR3 peptides within each V-J. Welch's t-statistics and random forest reduced 514 V-J features to 13, which were used in a naive Bayes classifier (R e1071). TCRdb itself trimmed the public reads at Q25 with fastp, ran MiXCR and retained productive beta chains. Duplicate CDR3 protein sequences are folded into a single record with the most common DNA and genes. Clone size and V and J calls follow TCRdb, not the original study. Within this sample are a few hundred thousand distinct CDR3 sequences, with 15% to 19% of them counted one time only. The biggest ten clones account for 7.5% to 8% of the sample.

Graves' hyperthyroidism was defined as stable when no progression to ophthalmopathy occurred over 18 months of follow-up. Hyperthyroidism patients were newly diagnosed, had a disease duration of under 2 months, and were aged 18 to 65 years. Exclusion was applied to patients with uncontrolled infections, other autoimmune diseases, pregnancy or lactation. Diagnoses were established on the basis of clinical symptoms, serum thyroxine and TRAb, thyroid ultrasound, and orbital computed tomography. Ficoll-Paque density gradient centrifugation was used to isolate PBMCs from about 9 ml of fresh peripheral blood. Total RNA was extracted with Trizol reagent, and quality was checked on an Agilent 2100 Bioanalyzer. The germline V gene yields MGHRA for CDR1 and YSYEKL for CDR2. Trimming takes 1 base off V and 3 bases off J; junction bases not matched to a gene: 4. Reading from cysteine to phenylalanine, the CDR3 counts 16 amino acids. Here the CDR3 DNA is all that survives: 48 bases in frame from base 1.

As regards this clonotype: Its antigen is unknown. A read error may be the cause here, since a much bigger clone is one base away.

The chain is assembled from TRBV4-1 and TRBJ2-3; a stretch of 10 junction bases matches TRBD2. Sequencing used blood. The TCR comes from a young woman with Graves' hyperthyroidism. The encoded CDR3 is CASSQGGAGGTDTQYF. The nucleotides read TGCGCCAGCAGCCAAGGTGGAGCGGGGGGGACAGATACGCAGTATTTT.